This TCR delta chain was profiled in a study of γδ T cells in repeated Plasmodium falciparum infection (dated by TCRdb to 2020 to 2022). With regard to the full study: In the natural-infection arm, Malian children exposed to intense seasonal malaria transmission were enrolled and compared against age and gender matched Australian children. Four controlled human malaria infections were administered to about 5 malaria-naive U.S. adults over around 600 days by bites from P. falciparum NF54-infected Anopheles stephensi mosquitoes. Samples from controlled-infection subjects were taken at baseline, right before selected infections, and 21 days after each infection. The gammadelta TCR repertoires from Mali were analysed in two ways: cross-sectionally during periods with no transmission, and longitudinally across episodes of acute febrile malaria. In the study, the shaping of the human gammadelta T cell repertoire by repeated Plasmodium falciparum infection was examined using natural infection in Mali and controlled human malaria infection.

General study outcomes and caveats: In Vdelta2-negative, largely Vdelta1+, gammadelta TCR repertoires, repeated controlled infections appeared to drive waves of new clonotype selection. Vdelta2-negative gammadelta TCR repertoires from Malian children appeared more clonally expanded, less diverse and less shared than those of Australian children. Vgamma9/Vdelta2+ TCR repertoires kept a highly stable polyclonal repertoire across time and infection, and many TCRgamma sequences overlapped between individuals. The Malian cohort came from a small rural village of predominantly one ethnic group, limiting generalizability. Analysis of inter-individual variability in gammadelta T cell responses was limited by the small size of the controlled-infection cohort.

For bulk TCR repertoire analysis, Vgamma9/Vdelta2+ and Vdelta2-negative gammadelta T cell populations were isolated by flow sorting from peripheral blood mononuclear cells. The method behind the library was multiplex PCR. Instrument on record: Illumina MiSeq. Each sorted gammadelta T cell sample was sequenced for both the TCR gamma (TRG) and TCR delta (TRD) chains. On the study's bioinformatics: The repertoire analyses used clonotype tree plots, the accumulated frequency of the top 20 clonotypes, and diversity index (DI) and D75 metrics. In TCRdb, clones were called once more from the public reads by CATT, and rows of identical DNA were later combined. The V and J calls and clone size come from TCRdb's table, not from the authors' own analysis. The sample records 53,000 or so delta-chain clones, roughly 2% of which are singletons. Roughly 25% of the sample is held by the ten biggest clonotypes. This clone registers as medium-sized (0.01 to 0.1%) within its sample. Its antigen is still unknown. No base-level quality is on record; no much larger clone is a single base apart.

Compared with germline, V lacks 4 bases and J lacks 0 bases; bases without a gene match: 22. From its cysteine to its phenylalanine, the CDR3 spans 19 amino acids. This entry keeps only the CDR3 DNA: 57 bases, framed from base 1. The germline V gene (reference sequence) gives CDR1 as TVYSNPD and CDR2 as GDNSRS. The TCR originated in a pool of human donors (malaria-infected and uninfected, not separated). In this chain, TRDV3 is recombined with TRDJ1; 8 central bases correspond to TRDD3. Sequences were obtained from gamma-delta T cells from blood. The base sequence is TGTGCCTCTCTGGGGTTAGCCTGGGGGACTGGAACGTACACCGATAAACTCATCTTT. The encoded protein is CASLGLAWGTGTYTDKLIF.